Below are 3 T cell receptor beta chains sequenced from a single sample in a study of blood T cell repertoires in COVID-19. The repertoire was sequenced with immunoSEQ multiplex PCR; TCRdb's copy has only in-frame clones and lacks some. The data hold 200,000 to 250,000 clones, with 60% to 85% observed a single time. Sequenced sample: peripheral blood. Every receptor here comes from a woman in her 70s with acute or convalescent COVID-19.

The rearrangement uses TRBV6-1 and TRBJ2-7; TRBD1 agrees at 10 bases. This CDR3 is built from 16 residues. CDR1 and CDR2 from the germline V gene are MNHNS and SASEGT. J gave up 2 bases and V 4 bases, and 8 bases lay outside the gene matches. The CDR3 coding sequence is TGTGCCAGCAGTGCCAAGGAAGGACAGGGGGCCTACGAGCAGTACTTC. Protein: CASSAKEGQGAYEQYF.

The chain is built from TRBV28 and TRBJ2-7, with 10 positions matching TRBD2. With V trimmed by 10 bases and J by 2 bases, 11 bases remained unmatched. Per the germline V gene, CDR1 is MDHEN and CDR2 is SYDVKM. CDR3 length: 15 residues. CDR3 loop: CATIVAGGQPYEQYF. CDR3 sequence (DNA): TGTGCCACTATTGTAGCGGGAGGCCAACCCTACGAGCAGTACTTC.

This clone was found a few times. The CDR3 DNA reads TGTGCCATCATGGGACAGGGGTACACTGAAGCTTTCTTT. Its translation: CAIMGQGYTEAFF. V gene TRBV10-3 combines with J gene TRBJ1-1, with 10 bases aligning to TRBD1. Germline CDR1 is ENHRY and CDR2 is SYGVKD. Losses at the gene ends were 7 bases for V and 3 bases for J; bases not matched to a gene: 2. The CDR3 length is 13 residues.